Listed below are T cell receptor beta chains from one sample, sequenced in a study of T-cell reconstitution after alpha-beta-depleted transplantation in children. TCRdb recomputed calls from the PCR reads with MiXCR, one row per CDR3 protein. The sample lists more than 200,000 distinct CDR3 sequences, about 25% occurring once. This specimen was PBMCs, taken before TCRalphabeta/CD19-depleted stem cell transplant. These receptors were taken from a girl aged 2 to 10 with Fanconi anemia, due to receive a stem cell transplant. Both conserved end residues are part of each CDR3.

v_call	j_call	cdr3_aa
TRBV6-5	TRBJ1-6	CASSYGPGYDSPLHF
TRBV20-1	TRBJ2-3	CSARDGEYTDTQYF
TRBV7-2	TRBJ2-3	CASSLLRADTQYF
TRBV5-5	TRBJ2-1	CASMHVSPTYNEQFF
TRBV29-1	TRBJ1-5	CSVEERGQPQHF
TRBV29-1	TRBJ2-7	CSVALAGEDEQYF
TRBV6-5	TRBJ1-4	CASSYQGGTNEKLFF
TRBV20-1	TRBJ1-1	CSANTGEGSTEAFF
TRBV9	TRBJ2-3	CASSGNSGSSTDTQYF
TRBV5-1	TRBJ2-7	CASSRISDSLSYEQYF
TRBV29-1	TRBJ2-3	CSVESPNTDTQYF
TRBV23-1	TRBJ1-2	CASSHSTGAYGYTF
TRBV5-6	TRBJ1-1	CASSLGVVAGNTEAFF
TRBV30	TRBJ2-1	CAGRLVSHNNEQFF
TRBV20-1	TRBJ2-5	CSADDRAETQYF
TRBV5-1	TRBJ2-1	CASSLVFASAGEQFF
TRBV12-3/TRBV12-4	TRBJ2-3	CASSSLAGGWDTQYF
TRBV6-5	TRBJ1-5	CASSYRADHPQHF
TRBV6-5	TRBJ2-7	CASSDSPGSSYEQYF
TRBV10-3	TRBJ2-7	CAISESRGHGYF
TRBV7-9	TRBJ1-1	CASSFPGTFEAFF
TRBV15	TRBJ2-1	CATSARQQDYHNEQFF
TRBV10-3	TRBJ1-1	CAISEVGMGTEAFF
TRBV7-3	TRBJ2-3	CASSLWTGVTDTQYF
TRBV28	TRBJ2-1	CASSLVANYNEQFF
TRBV27	TRBJ1-1	CASSLSSGTGRHTEAFF